This T cell receptor (beta chain) was captured by sequencing in a study of blood T cell repertoires in COVID-19. Study-wide background: PBMCs, B-cell-depleted T cells, or T cells were the source of the cDNA or gDNA that made up the material.

Generated by immunoSEQ multiplex PCR, the TCRdb table keeps only in-frame clones and is missing some. Counted here are more than 250,000 clones, 65% to 90% occurring once; the ten biggest clones make up 5% to 6.5%. Germline CDR1 GTSNPN, CDR2 SVGIG (reference sequence). V gave up 2 bases and J gave up 5 bases, with 12 bases separating them. There are 13 residues in the CDR3. The material sequenced was peripheral blood. The sequence was obtained from a man between 50 and 59 years old with active or convalescent COVID-19. V is TRBV30 and J is TRBJ1-2; D unclear. CDR3 DNA sequence: TGTGCCTGGAGTCCGACCGCGAGGTATGGCTACACCTTC. Protein sequence: CAWSPTARYGYTF.